This T cell receptor beta chain was observed in a study of CD8+CD57+ T cells in acquired aplastic anemia. Study-wide results and caveats: With respect to CD8+ Simpson's diversity, patients and controls did not differ significantly. Patients and controls shared 25 to 35 CD8+ CDR3 sequences, highly expressed in patients.

Profiling that covered TCR beta VDJ and CDR3 relied on genomic DNA as its template. Via MiXCR, TCRdb re-called the reads, giving one row per CDR3 protein. The table includes some 170,000 distinct CDR3 sequences, 40% to 55% detected once. This clonotype was detected ten times or more. Its matching antigen is unknown. Trimming took 3 bases from V and 5 from J, leaving 3 bases between them. Germline V gives CDR1 SGDLS, CDR2 YYNGEE. The CDR3 is 11 amino acids. Before being chosen for sequencing, patients had shown CD8+CD57+ cell expansion by flow cytometry. Patients had undergone no therapy by the time their blood was sampled.

The chain couples TRBV9 to TRBJ2-1, with no clear D. This receptor was identified in a human donor with aplastic anemia. The specimen sequenced was sorted CD4+, CD8+, or CD8+CD57+ T cells (not recorded which) from PBMCs. CDR3 amino acids: CASSGDNEQFF. For the CDR3, the DNA is TGTGCCAGCAGCGGAGACAATGAGCAGTTCTTC.